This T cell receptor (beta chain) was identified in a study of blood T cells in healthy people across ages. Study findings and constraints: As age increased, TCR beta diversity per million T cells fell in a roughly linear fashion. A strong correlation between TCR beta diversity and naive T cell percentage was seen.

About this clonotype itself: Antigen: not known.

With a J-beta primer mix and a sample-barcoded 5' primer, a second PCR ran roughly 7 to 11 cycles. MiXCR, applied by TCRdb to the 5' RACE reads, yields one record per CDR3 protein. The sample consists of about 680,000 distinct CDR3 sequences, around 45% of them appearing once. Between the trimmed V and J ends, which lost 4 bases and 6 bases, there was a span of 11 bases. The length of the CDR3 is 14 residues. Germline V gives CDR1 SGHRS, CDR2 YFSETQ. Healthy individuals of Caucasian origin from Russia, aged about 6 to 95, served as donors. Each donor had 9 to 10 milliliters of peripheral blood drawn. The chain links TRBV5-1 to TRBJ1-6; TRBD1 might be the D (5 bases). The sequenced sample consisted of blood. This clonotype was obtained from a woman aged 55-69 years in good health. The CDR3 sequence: CASSPGLINSPLHF. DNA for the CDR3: TGCGCCAGCAGCCCGGGACTGATTAATTCACCCCTCCACTTT.